This T cell receptor (beta chain) was profiled in a study of blood T cells in healthy people across ages. Findings and caveats of the study: Those diversity estimates obtained from one million T cells were thought to be underestimates. CMV status of donors was not determined, possibly confounding expanded clonotype changes. It was the long-lived donors that had more naive CD4+ cells and higher diversity than aged donors.

Every donor gave roughly 9.2 milliliters of peripheral blood. A second roughly 7 to 11 cycle PCR used barcoded and J-beta primers. In TCRdb, the 5' RACE reads were re-called with MiXCR into one record per CDR3 protein. The sample contains about 690,000 distinct CDR3 sequences, 40% to 45% of which appear only once. The germline CDR1 and CDR2 sequences are MGHRA and YSYEKL. Trimming pared 0 bases from V and 6 bases from J, leaving 15 bases between. The CDR3 has 16 residues. As to this clonotype: Its antigen is undetermined.

The TCR originated in a man at least 80 years old in good health. This chain connects TRBV4-1 to TRBJ2-1, with TRBD2 as a possible D gene (6 bases). The specimen sequenced was blood. The CDR3 DNA reads TGCGCCAGCAGCCAAGATTGGGGGGAGAGGGGCAATGAGCAGTTCTTC. This sequence encodes CASSQDWGERGNEQFF.